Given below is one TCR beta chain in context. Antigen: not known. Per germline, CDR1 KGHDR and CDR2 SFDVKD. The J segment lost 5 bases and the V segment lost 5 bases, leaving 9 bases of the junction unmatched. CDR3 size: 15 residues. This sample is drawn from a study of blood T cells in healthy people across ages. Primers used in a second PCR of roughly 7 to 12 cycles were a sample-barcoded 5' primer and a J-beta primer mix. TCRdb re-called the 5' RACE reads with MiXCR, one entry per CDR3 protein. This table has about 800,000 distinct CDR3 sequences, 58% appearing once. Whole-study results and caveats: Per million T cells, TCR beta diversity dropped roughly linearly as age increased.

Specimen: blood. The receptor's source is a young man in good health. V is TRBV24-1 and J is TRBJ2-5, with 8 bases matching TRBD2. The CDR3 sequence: CATSVGAGGMETQYF. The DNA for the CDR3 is TGTGCCACCAGTGTTGGTGCGGGAGGAATGGAGACCCAGTACTTC.